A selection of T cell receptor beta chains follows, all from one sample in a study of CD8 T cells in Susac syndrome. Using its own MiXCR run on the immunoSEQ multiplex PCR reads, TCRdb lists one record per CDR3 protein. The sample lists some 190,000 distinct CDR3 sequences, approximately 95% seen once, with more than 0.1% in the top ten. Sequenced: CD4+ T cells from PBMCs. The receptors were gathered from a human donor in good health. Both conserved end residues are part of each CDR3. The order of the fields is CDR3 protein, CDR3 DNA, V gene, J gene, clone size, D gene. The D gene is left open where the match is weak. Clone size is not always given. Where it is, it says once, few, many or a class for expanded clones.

CARKGEGVTEAFF	TGTGCCCGAAAGGGAGAGGGAGTCACTGAAGCTTTCTTT	TRBV30	TRBJ1-1	.	.
CASSFGSVYNEQFF	TGTGCCAGCAGTTTTGGGTCGGTCTACAATGAGCAGTTCTTC	TRBV12-3/TRBV12-4	TRBJ2-1	.	.
CASSNTGSTEAFF	TGTGCCAGCAGCAATACAGGGAGCACTGAAGCTTTCTTT	TRBV9	TRBJ1-1	.	.
CSVAQGGTDTQYF	TGCAGCGTCGCCCAGGGTGGCACAGATACGCAGTATTTT	TRBV29-1	TRBJ2-3	.	.
CASSQAYSASGRDTQYF	TGCGCCAGCAGCCAAGCCTACTCTGCTAGCGGGAGAGATACGCAGTATTTT	TRBV4-3	TRBJ2-3	.	TRBD2
CASSYYTEAFF	TGTGCCAGCAGCTACTACACTGAAGCTTTCTTT	TRBV7-9	TRBJ1-1	.	.
CASSVGSGNGYTF	TGTGCCAGCAGTGTAGGGTCAGGGAATGGCTACACCTTC	TRBV2	TRBJ1-2	.	.
CASSRDRADTQYF	TGTGCCAGCAGTCGGGACAGGGCGGATACGCAGTATTTT	TRBV12-3/TRBV12-4	TRBJ2-3	few	TRBD1
CASSLEGHPGDEQYF	TGCGCCAGCAGCTTGGAGGGCCATCCCGGCGACGAGCAGTACTTC	TRBV5-1	TRBJ2-7	.	.
CASSLRPGYEQYF	TGTGCCAGCAGCCTCAGACCTGGATACGAGCAGTACTTC	TRBV7-3	TRBJ2-7	few	.
CSAYPDPGVVGYTF	TGCAGCGCCTACCCCGATCCGGGGGTGGTTGGCTACACCTTC	TRBV29-1	TRBJ1-2	.	.
CASRHNRGSNQPQHF	TGTGCCAGCAGACATAACAGGGGGAGCAATCAGCCCCAGCATTTT	TRBV6-2/TRBV6-3	TRBJ1-5	.	TRBD1
CASSYVGQGADEQFF	TGTGCCAGCAGTTACGTAGGACAGGGGGCGGATGAGCAGTTCTTC	TRBV6-5	TRBJ2-1	.	TRBD1
CASSLGWGQDPEQYF	TGTGCCAGCAGCTTAGGGTGGGGACAGGATCCCGAGCAGTACTTC	TRBV7-6	TRBJ2-7	.	TRBD1
CSVSYSQETQYF	TGCAGCGTCTCATACAGTCAAGAGACCCAGTACTTC	TRBV29-1	TRBJ2-5	.	.
CSATDRGIEQFF	TGCAGTGCTACGGACAGGGGTATCGAGCAGTTCTTC	TRBV20-1	TRBJ2-1	.	TRBD1
CAWSPPGLAGVQYF	TGTGCCTGGAGTCCTCCGGGACTAGCGGGAGTACAGTACTTC	TRBV30	TRBJ2-7	.	TRBD2
CASSLLPGTNTGELFF	TGTGCCAGCAGCCTGCTCCCGGGAACGAACACCGGGGAGCTGTTTTTT	TRBV7-2	TRBJ2-2	.	.
CASSLRTSWSEQYF	TGTGCCAGCAGTCTCCGGACTAGCTGGAGCGAGCAGTACTTC	TRBV12-3/TRBV12-4	TRBJ2-7	.	TRBD2
CASSRQIAGANNEQFF	TGTGCCAGCAGTCGACAAATAGCGGGAGCAAACAATGAGCAGTTCTTC	TRBV3-1	TRBJ2-1	.	TRBD2
CASTVQGASEQYF	TGTGCCAGCACGGTGCAGGGGGCCAGCGAGCAGTACTTC	TRBV2	TRBJ2-7	once	TRBD1
CATSDAGTRGYEQYF	TGTGCCACCAGTGACGCCGGGACTAGGGGCTACGAGCAGTACTTC	TRBV24-1	TRBJ2-7	.	TRBD2
CAWSEGGSYEQYF	TGTGCCTGGAGTGAGGGAGGGAGCTACGAGCAGTACTTC	TRBV30	TRBJ2-7	.	TRBD2
CASSYSPGRNNEQFF	TGTGCCAGCAGTTACTCTCCGGGACGAAACAATGAGCAGTTCTTC	TRBV6-6	TRBJ2-1	.	.
CASSYSSTSGFYNEQFF	TGTGCCAGCAGTTACTCCTCGACTAGCGGTTTCTACAATGAGCAGTTCTTC	TRBV6-2/TRBV6-3	TRBJ2-1	.	TRBD2
CASSGEAFF	TGCGCCAGCAGTGGAGAAGCTTTCTTT	TRBV23-1	TRBJ1-1	.	.